This TCR beta chain was identified in a study of blood T cell repertoires in COVID-19. Overall study: The study drew acute and convalescent COVID-19 samples from the United States, Italy and Spain. PBMCs, B-cell-depleted T cells, or T cells were the source of the cDNA or gDNA that made up the material.

The V segment lost 3 bases and the J segment 1 base; nucleotides outside the gene matches: 15. The length of the CDR3 is 18 residues. The germline CDR1 and CDR2 sequences are SGHKS and YYEKEE (reference sequence). As originally analysed: By means of reference gene primer amplification, nucleated cell counts were estimated. The method was immunoSEQ multiplex PCR; TCRdb's version includes in-frame clones alone and lacks a portion of them. Clone size and the V and J calls come from that table; the DNA yielded D and trimming. The table includes roughly 260,000 clones, around four fifths detected once. The sequence was obtained from a woman aged 70-85 years with acute or convalescent COVID-19. This chain links TRBV5-5 with TRBJ1-2, with 7 bases fitting TRBD1. Source material: peripheral blood. Here the CDR3 DNA reads TGTGCCAGCAGCTCCGGGGTTAGGGACAGTGCCCTTAACTATGGCTACACCTTC. Its protein product is CASSSGVRDSALNYGYTF.